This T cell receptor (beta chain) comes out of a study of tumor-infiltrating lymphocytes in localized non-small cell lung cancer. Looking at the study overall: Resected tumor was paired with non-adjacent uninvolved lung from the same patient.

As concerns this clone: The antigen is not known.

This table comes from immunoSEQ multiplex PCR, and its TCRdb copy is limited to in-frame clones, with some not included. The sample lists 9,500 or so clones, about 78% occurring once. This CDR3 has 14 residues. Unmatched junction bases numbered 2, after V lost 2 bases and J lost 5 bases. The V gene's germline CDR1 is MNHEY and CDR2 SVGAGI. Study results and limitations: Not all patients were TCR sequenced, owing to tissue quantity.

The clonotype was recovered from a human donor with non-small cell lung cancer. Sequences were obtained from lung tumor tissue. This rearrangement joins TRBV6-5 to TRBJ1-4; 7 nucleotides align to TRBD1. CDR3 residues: CASSYRGRNEKLFF. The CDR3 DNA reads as TGTGCCAGCAGTTACAGGGGGCGAAATGAAAAACTGTTTTTT.